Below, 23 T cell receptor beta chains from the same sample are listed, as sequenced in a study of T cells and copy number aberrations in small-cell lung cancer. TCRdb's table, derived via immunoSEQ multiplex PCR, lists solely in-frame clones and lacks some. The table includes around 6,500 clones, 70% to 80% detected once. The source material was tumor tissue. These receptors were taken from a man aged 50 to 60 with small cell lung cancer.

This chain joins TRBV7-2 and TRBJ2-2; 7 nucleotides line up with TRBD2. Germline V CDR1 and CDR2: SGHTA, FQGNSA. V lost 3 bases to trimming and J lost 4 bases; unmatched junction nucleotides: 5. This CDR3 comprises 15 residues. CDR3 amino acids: CASSFGLAVTGELFF. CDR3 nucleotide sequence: TGTGCCAGCAGCTTTGGGCTAGCGGTCACCGGGGAGCTGTTTTTT.

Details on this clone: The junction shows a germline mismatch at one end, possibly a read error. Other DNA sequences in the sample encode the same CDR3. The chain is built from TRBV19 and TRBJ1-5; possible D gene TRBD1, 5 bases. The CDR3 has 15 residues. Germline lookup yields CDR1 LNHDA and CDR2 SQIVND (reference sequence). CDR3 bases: TGTGCCAGTAGTATCCGAGGAGACAGCAATCAGCCTCAGCATTTT. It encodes CASSIRGDSNQPQHF.

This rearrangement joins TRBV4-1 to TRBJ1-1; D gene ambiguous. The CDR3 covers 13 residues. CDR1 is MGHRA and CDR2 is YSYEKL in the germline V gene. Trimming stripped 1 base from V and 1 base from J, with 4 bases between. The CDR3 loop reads CASSQGGNTEAFF. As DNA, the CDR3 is TGCGCCAGCAGCCAAGGGGGGAACACTGAAGCTTTCTTT.

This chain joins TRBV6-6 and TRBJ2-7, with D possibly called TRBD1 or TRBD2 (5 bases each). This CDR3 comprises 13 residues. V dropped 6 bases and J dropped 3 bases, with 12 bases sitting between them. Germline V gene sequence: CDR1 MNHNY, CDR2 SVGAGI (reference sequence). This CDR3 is CASSWDGYYEQYF. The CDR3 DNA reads TGTGCCAGCAGCTGGGACGGGTACTACGAGCAGTACTTC.

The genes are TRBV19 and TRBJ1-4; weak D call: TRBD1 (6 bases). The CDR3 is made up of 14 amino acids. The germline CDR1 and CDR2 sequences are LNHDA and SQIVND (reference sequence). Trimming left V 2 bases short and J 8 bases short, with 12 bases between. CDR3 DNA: TGTGCCAGTAGTATATTCAGGGGTAACGAAAAACTGTTTTTT. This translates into CASSIFRGNEKLFF.

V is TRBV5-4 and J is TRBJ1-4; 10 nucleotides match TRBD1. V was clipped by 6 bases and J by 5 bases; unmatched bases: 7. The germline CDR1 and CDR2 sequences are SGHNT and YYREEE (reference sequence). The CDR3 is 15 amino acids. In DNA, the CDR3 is TGTGCCAGCACTTCGGACAGGGGGGAGAATGAAAAACTGTTTTTT. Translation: CASTSDRGENEKLFF.

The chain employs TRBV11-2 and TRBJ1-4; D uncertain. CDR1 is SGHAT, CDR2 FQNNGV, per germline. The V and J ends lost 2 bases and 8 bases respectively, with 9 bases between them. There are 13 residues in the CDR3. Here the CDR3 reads CASSLSPGEKLFF. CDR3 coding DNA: TGTGCCAGCAGCTTATCTCCGGGCGAAAAACTGTTTTTT.

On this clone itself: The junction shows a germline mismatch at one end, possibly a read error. The DNA for the CDR3 is TGTGCTAGCAGCCAAGTCGGTGGAAACTATGGCTACACCTTC. Amino acid sequence: CASSQVGGNYGYTF. This chain joins TRBV14 and TRBJ1-2; D is ambiguous. The CDR3 has 14 residues. Germline CDR1 SGHDN, CDR2 FVKESK.

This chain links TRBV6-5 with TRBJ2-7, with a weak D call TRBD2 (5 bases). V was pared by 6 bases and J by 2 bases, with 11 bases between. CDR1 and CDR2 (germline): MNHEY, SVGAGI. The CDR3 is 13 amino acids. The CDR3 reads CASSPEGTYEQYF. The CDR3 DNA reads TGTGCCAGCAGCCCCGAGGGAACCTACGAGCAGTACTTC.

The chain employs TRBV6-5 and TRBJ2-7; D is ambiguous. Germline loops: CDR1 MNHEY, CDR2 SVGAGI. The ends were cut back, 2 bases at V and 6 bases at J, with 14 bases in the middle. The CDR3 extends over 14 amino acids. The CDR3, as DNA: TGTGCCAGCAGTTACAGCTATCTTCAACGCGAGCAGTACTTC. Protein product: CASSYSYLQREQYF.

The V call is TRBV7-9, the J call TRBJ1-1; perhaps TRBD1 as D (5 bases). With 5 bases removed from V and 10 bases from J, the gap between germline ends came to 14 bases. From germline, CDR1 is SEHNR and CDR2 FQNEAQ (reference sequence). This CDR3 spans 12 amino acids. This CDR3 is CASSPRGRIAFF. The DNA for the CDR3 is TGTGCCAGCAGCCCGCGGGGGAGGATAGCTTTCTTT.

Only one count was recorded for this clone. In nucleotides, the CDR3 is TGTGCCAGCAACGAACGACTTCCCGAGGGCACAGATACGCAGTATTTT. Its translation is CASNERLPEGTDTQYF. This chain links TRBV7-9 with TRBJ2-3; D not resolved. CDR3 length: 16 residues. In germline, CDR1 is SEHNR, CDR2 FQNEAQ (reference sequence). Trimming left V 7 bases short and J 1 base short, with 18 bases between.

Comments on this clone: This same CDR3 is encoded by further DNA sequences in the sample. Here the CDR3 reads CAISESVGTSYEQYF. CDR3 bases: TGTGCCATCAGTGAATCTGTGGGGACGTCCTACGAGCAGTACTTC. V is TRBV10-3 and J is TRBJ2-7; D may match TRBD1 or TRBD2 (5 bases each). CDR1 ENHRY and CDR2 SYGVKD come from the germline V gene. CDR3 size: 15 residues. The V end was cut by 3 bases, the J end by 1 base, with 13 bases between.

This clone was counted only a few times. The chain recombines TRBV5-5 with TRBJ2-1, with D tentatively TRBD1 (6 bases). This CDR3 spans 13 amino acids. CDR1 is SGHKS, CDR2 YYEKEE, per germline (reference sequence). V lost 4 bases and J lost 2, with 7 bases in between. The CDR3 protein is CASSRDTYNEQFF. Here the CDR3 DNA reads TGTGCCAGCAGCCGGGACACCTACAATGAGCAGTTCTTC.

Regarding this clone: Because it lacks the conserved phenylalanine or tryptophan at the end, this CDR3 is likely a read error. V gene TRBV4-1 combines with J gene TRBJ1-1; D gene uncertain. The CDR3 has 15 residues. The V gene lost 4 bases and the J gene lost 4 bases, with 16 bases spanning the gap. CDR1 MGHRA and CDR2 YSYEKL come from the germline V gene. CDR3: CASSRNGAGFTEAFL. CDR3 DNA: TGCGCCAGCAGCCGGAACGGAGCGGGGTTCACTGAAGCTTTCCTT.

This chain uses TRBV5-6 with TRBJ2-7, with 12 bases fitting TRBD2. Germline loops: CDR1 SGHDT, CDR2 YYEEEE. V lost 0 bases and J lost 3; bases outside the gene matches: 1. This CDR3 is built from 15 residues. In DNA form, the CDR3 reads TGTGCCAGCAGCTTGGGACTAGCGGGAGACTACGAGCAGTACTTC. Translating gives CASSLGLAGDYEQYF.

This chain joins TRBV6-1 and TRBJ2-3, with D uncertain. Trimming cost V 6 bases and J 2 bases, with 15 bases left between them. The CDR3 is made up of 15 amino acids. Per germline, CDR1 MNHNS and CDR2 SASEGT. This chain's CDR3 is CASSVLPRSTDTQYF. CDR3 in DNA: TGTGCCAGCAGCGTCCTGCCCAGGTCCACAGATACGCAGTATTTT.

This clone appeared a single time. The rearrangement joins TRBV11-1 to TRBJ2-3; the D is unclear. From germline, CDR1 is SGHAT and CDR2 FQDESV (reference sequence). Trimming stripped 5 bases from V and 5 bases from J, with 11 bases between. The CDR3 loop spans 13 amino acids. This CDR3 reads CASSIPSRDTQYF. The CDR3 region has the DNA TGTGCCAGCAGCATCCCTTCCCGAGATACGCAGTATTTT.

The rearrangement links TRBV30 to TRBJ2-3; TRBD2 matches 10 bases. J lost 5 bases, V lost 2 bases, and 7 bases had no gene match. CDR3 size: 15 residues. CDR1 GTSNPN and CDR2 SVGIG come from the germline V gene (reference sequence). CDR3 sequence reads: CAWSKSGRGRDTQYF. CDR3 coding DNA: TGTGCCTGGAGTAAAAGCGGGAGGGGAAGAGATACGCAGTATTTT.

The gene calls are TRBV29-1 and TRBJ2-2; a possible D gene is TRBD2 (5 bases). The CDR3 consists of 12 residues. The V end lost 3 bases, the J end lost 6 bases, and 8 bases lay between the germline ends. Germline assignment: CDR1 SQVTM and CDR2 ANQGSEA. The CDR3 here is CSVDVRAGELFF. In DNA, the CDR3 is TGCAGCGTTGATGTGAGGGCCGGGGAGCTGTTTTTT.

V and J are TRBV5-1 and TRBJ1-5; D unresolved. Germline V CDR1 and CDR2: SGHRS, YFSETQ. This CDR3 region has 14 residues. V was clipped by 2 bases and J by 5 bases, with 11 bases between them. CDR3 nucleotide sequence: TGCGCCAGCAGCTTAGGTGACGGCTATCAGCCCCAGCATTTT. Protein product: CASSLGDGYQPQHF.

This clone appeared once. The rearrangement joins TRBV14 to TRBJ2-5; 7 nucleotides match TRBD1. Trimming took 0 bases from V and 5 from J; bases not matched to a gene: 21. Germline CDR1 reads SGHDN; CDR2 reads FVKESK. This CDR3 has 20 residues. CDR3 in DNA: TGTGCCAGCAGCCAAGAAGGATGGTTTCGGACAGGACCTAAAAAGGAGACCCAGTACTTC. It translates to CASSQEGWFRTGPKKETQYF.

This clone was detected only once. This CDR3 reads CASSQQAYSNQPQHF. The CDR3 bases are TGCGCCAGCAGCCAACAGGCATATAGCAATCAGCCCCAGCATTTT. The chain has TRBV4-1 and TRBJ1-5, with D uncertain. Germline assignment: CDR1 MGHRA and CDR2 YSYEKL. V was cut by 2 bases and J by 0 bases, with 8 bases left in between. There are 15 residues in the CDR3.